This TCR beta chain was identified during a study of OX40 agonist ivuxolimab in advanced cancers. Study-level background: Every 2 weeks, ivuxolimab was infused into the patients intravenously at between 0.01 and 10 mg/kg. Partial responses were achieved by three patients: one hepatocellular carcinoma, two cutaneous melanoma. Dose-escalation subjects each had hepatocellular carcinoma, melanoma, renal cell or head and neck cancer.

The repertoire was sequenced with immunoSEQ multiplex PCR; TCRdb's copy has only in-frame clones and lacks some. This table has 45,000 to 60,000 clones, approximately 92% appearing once. The CDR3 sequence is 16 residues long. The V gene lost 1 base and the J gene lost 1 base, with 13 bases spanning the gap. Germline V gives CDR1 SGDLS, CDR2 YYNGEE. The chain carries TRBV9 and TRBJ2-3, with a tentative D call TRBD2 (6 bases). Here the sequenced sample was CD4+ or CD8+ T cells sorted from blood, taken in a trial of the OX40 agonist ivuxolimab. This receptor was obtained from an adult with an advanced solid tumor such as melanoma, head and neck, liver or kidney cancer. CDR3 coding DNA: TGTGCCAGCAGCGTAACGACGGGAGCGGGCACAGATACGCAGTATTTT. Its translation is CASSVTTGAGTDTQYF.